These T cell receptor beta chains were read from a single sample in a study of T cell responses to AZD1222 COVID-19 vaccine. Data came from immunoSEQ multiplex PCR; TCRdb stores just in-frame clones and leaves some out. The sample carries some 150,000 clones, 93% recorded once. Here the sequenced sample was peripheral blood, taken on day 0 of AZD1222 vaccination. These receptors were obtained from an adult in good health. Both conserved end residues are part of each CDR3. D genes are given only for firm matches. Clone size is shown for a subset of rows, as once, few, many or a class of expanded clone.

j_call d_call clone_size v_call cdr3_aa cdr3_nt
TRBJ2-7 TRBD1 - TRBV6-5 CASSTGGGSYEQYF TGTGCCAGCAGTACAGGGGGCGGCTCCTACGAGCAGTACTTC
TRBJ1-1 - - TRBV24-1 CATAAVGNTEAFF TGTGCCACCGCCGCTGTGGGGAACACTGAAGCTTTCTTT
TRBJ1-2 - - TRBV4-1 CASAGTTANYGYTF TGCGCCAGCGCCGGGACAACAGCTAACTATGGCTACACCTTC
TRBJ2-2 - - TRBV5-1 CASSRSGERTGELFF TGCGCCAGCAGCAGGTCAGGGGAGAGGACCGGGGAGCTGTTTTTT
TRBJ1-3 - once TRBV19 CASSINQNTIYF TGTGCCAGTAGTATCAACCAAAACACCATATATTTT
TRBJ1-2 - - TRBV10-3 CAISESRLDRSMVGYTF TGTGCCATCAGTGAGTCGAGATTGGACAGATCTATGGTGGGCTACACCTTC
TRBJ1-1 TRBD1 - TRBV9 CASSLGKIPGTGYTEAFF TGTGCCAGCAGCCTAGGCAAGATACCCGGGACAGGGTACACTGAAGCTTTCTTT
TRBJ1-2 - - TRBV30 CAWSVRRGDYGYTF TGTGCCTGGAGTGTAAGGAGGGGGGACTATGGCTACACCTTC
TRBJ1-1 TRBD1 - TRBV6-2/TRBV6-3 CASSYVPGTGGKNTEAFF TGTGCCAGCAGTTACGTCCCCGGGACAGGGGGTAAGAACACTGAAGCTTTCTTT
TRBJ2-1 - - TRBV10-3 CAISESLVEQNEQFF TGTGCCATCAGTGAGTCACTAGTCGAGCAGAATGAGCAGTTCTTC
TRBJ2-2 TRBD2 - TRBV11-2 CASSLVSGIGGELFF TGTGCCAGCAGCTTGGTCAGCGGGATAGGCGGGGAGCTGTTTTTT
TRBJ1-2 TRBD1 - TRBV28 CASSLWSRGHGYTF TGTGCCAGCAGTTTGTGGAGCAGGGGGCATGGCTACACCTTC
TRBJ2-7 - - TRBV5-1 CASSHPDSGFSEQYF TGCGCCAGCAGCCACCCCGACAGCGGTTTTAGCGAGCAGTACTTC
TRBJ2-7 TRBD1 - TRBV6-5 CASRAPRDRGEQYF TGTGCCAGCAGGGCCCCCCGGGACAGAGGCGAGCAGTACTTC
TRBJ2-3 - - TRBV7-8 CASSQLDTQYF TGTGCCAGCAGCCAGCTAGATACGCAGTATTTT
TRBJ1-2 - - TRBV5-4 CASSQRQANFYGYTF TGTGCCAGCAGCCAGAGACAGGCGAACTTCTATGGCTACACCTTC
TRBJ2-7 - - TRBV6-5 CASSFGGGSYEQYF TGTGCCAGCTCCTTTGGGGGAGGTAGCTACGAGCAGTACTTC
TRBJ1-4 - - TRBV6-1 CASSEEVRKNEKLFF TGTGCCAGCAGTGAAGAAGTCAGAAAAAATGAAAAACTGTTTTTT
TRBJ2-3 TRBD2 - TRBV3-1/TRBV3-2 CASSQDWSGRATDTQYF TGTGCCAGCAGCCAAGATTGGAGCGGGAGGGCCACGGATACGCAGTATTTT
TRBJ2-2 - - TRBV13 CASSSRTANTGELFF TGTGCCAGCAGCTCGAGGACAGCGAACACCGGGGAGCTGTTTTTT
TRBJ2-1 - - TRBV9 CASSVYRVPYNEQFF TGTGCCAGCAGCGTTTACCGGGTACCCTACAATGAGCAGTTCTTC
TRBJ1-5 - once TRBV12-3/TRBV12-4 CASSLGDQPQHF TGTGCCAGCAGCCTAGGGGATCAGCCCCAGCATTTT
TRBJ2-1 TRBD1 - TRBV19 CASRIPGTGSSEQFF TGTGCCAGTAGAATCCCAGGGACAGGGAGTAGTGAGCAGTTCTTC
TRBJ1-1 - - TRBV4-2 CASSRQGWNTEAFF TGTGCCAGCAGCCGTCAGGGCTGGAACACTGAAGCTTTCTTT
TRBJ1-1 TRBD1 - TRBV10-1 CATRQGLNTEAFF TGCGCCACAAGACAGGGTTTGAACACTGAAGCTTTCTTT
TRBJ1-4 - - TRBV5-5 CASRLTGVATNEKLFF TGTGCCAGCAGACTGACAGGAGTTGCAACTAATGAAAAACTGTTTTTT
TRBJ2-1 - - TRBV10-1 CASSELGDNEQFF TGCGCCAGCAGTGAGTTAGGGGACAATGAGCAGTTCTTC
TRBJ2-1 - - TRBV7-3 CASTIHEQFF TGTGCCAGTACCATCCATGAGCAGTTCTTC
TRBJ1-1 TRBD1 - TRBV7-9 CASRRTGGRTEAFF TGTGCCAGCAGACGAACAGGGGGGAGGACTGAAGCTTTCTTT
TRBJ1-4 TRBD1 - TRBV9 CASSVGQGVGEKLFF TGTGCCAGCAGCGTAGGACAGGGCGTGGGTGAAAAACTGTTTTTT
TRBJ1-4 - once TRBV3-1/TRBV3-2 CASSQGTREKLFF TGTGCCAGCAGCCAAGGAACTAGGGAAAAACTGTTTTTT
TRBJ2-7 TRBD1 - TRBV5-4 CASTIDRAPGEQYF TGTGCCAGCACCATCGACAGGGCCCCTGGGGAGCAGTACTTC
TRBJ2-1 TRBD2 - TRBV7-2 CASGRAIYNEQFF TGTGCCAGCGGGAGGGCCATTTACAATGAGCAGTTCTTC
TRBJ1-2 TRBD1 once TRBV19 CASSIQTGGFYGYTF TGTGCCAGTAGTATACAGACAGGGGGATTTTATGGCTACACCTTC
TRBJ2-1 - - TRBV5-1 CASSLGLARIYNEQFF TGCGCCAGCAGCTTGGGCCTAGCGAGGATCTACAATGAGCAGTTCTTC
TRBJ2-7 TRBD2 - TRBV29-1 CSVEDGHGTSDSYEQYF TGCAGCGTTGAAGATGGTCACGGGACTAGCGACTCCTACGAGCAGTACTTC
TRBJ2-1 TRBD2 - TRBV18 CASSPFPREATYSYNEQFF TGTGCCAGCTCACCCTTCCCGCGGGAGGCAACTTACTCCTACAATGAGCAGTTCTTC
TRBJ1-1 - - TRBV11-2 CASSLPPSFLTEAFF TGTGCCAGCAGCTTACCTCCTTCTTTCCTCACTGAAGCTTTCTTT
TRBJ2-3 - - TRBV5-1 CASSLVTATDTQYF TGCGCCAGCAGCTTGGTGACAGCCACAGATACGCAGTATTTT
TRBJ1-2 TRBD1 - TRBV9 CASSVDWTGWGYTF TGTGCCAGCAGCGTAGATTGGACAGGATGGGGCTACACCTTC
TRBJ2-7 - - TRBV12-3/TRBV12-4 CASSYRAGYEQYF TGTGCCAGCAGTTACCGGGCCGGCTACGAGCAGTACTTC
TRBJ2-1 TRBD2 - TRBV5-5 CASSLAIGLAGYNEQFF TGTGCCAGCAGCCTGGCCATTGGACTAGCGGGGTACAATGAGCAGTTCTTC
TRBJ2-7 - - TRBV5-5 CASSLAPSRGASYEQYF TGTGCCAGCAGCTTGGCCCCCTCCCGTGGAGCGTCCTACGAGCAGTACTTC
TRBJ2-7 - - TRBV18 CASSPQDLAFTSYEQYF TGTGCCAGCTCACCGCAGGACTTGGCTTTTACCTCCTACGAGCAGTACTTC
TRBJ2-5 - - TRBV19 CASSIGRGRGQETQYF TGTGCCAGTAGTATAGGTCGGGGGCGAGGGCAAGAGACCCAGTACTTC
TRBJ1-3 - - TRBV3-1/TRBV3-2 CASSLGTYSGNTIYF TGTGCCAGCAGCCTGGGCACCTACTCTGGAAACACCATATATTTT